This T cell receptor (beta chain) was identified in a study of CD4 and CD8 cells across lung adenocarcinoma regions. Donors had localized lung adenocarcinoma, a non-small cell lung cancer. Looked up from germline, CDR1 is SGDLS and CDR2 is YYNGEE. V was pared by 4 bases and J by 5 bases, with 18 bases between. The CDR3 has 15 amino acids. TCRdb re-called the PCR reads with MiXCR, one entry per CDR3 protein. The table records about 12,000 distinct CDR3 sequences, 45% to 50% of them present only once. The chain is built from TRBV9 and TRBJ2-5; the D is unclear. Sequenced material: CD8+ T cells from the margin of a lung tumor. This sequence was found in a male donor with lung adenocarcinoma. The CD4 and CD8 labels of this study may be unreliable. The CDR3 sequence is CASSPRQSPGETQYF. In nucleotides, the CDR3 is TGTGCCAGCAGCCCTCGCCAGTCTCCCGGGGAGACCCAGTACTTC.